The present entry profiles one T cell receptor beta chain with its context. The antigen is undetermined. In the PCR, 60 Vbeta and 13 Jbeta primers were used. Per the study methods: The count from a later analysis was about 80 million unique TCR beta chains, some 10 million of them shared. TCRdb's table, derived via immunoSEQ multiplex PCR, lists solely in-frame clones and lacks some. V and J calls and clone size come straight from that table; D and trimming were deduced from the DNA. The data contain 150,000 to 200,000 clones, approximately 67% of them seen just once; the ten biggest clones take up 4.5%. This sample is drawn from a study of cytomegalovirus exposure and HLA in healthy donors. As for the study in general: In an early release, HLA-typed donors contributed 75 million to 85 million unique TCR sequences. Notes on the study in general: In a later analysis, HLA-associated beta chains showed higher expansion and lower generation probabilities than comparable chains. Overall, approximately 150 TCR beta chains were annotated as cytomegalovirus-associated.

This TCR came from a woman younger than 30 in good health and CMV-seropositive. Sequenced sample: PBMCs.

The CDR3 region is CASSPSSGLNTEAFF. CDR3 coding DNA: TGTGCCAGCAGCCCTAGCTCCGGTCTGAACACTGAAGCTTTCTTT. V and J are TRBV28 and TRBJ1-1; D gene unclear. The CDR3 consists of 15 residues. Looked up from germline, CDR1 is MDHEN and CDR2 is SYDVKM. The V gene lost 6 bases and the J gene lost 0 bases, with 14 bases spanning the gap.